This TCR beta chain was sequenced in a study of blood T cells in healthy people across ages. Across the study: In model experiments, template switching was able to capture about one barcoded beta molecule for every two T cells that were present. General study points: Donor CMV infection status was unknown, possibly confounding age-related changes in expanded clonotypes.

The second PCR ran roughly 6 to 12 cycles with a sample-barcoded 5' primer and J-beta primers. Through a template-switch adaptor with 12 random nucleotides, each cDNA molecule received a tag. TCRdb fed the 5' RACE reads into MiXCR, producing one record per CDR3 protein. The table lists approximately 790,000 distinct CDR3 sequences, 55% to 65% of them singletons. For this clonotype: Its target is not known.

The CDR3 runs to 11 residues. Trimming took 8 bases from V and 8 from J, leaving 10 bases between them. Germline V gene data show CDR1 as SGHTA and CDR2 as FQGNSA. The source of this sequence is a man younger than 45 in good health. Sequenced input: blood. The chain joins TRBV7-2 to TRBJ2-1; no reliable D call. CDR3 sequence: CASQGAHEQFF. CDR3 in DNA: TGTGCCAGCCAAGGCGCCCATGAGCAGTTCTTC.